Below, one TCR beta chain is given with its context. The sample originates from a study of blood T cell repertoires in COVID-19. The cohort comprised adults aged 18 to 89 years residing in approximately 25 US areas. Cohort 3 donors counted as recovered after two negative PCRs, clearance, or resolved symptoms. The authors' processing: For nucleated cells, counts were estimated from reference gene primer amplification. The method was immunoSEQ multiplex PCR; TCRdb's version includes in-frame clones alone and lacks a portion of them. V and J calls and clone size are copied from that table; D and trimming were computed from the DNA. This sample has under 250,000 clones, with under 85% found just once. V was trimmed by 4 bases and J by 8 bases, leaving 11 bases between them. Germline CDR1 is SEHNR and CDR2 is FQNEAQ (reference sequence). CDR3 length: 12 residues.

The sample consisted of PBMCs or T cells enriched from blood (not recorded which). The rearrangement links TRBV7-9 to TRBJ1-1; D remains ambiguous. This clonotype was sampled from a man aged 55 to 70 who had recovered from COVID-19. CDR3 protein: CASSSLGGEAFF. In DNA form, the CDR3 reads TGTGCCAGCAGCTCGCTTGGCGGCGAAGCTTTCTTT.